This T cell receptor beta chain was retrieved from a study of CD8+ T cells in alopecia areata (dated by TCRdb to the late 2010s). Concerning the study at large: The treated patients, all with moderate-to-severe alopecia areata, were enrolled in an open-label pilot trial of oral tofacitinib given at 5 to 10 mg twice daily. Tofacitinib was administered for 6 to 18 months, and 6 months of follow-up off drug were then conducted to assess delayed response and recurrence. Biopsies were taken from tofacitinib-treated patients at baseline and again at 4 and 24 weeks into treatment, and several of those patients also had a later scalp biopsy. High-throughput TCRbeta sequencing was used to examine T cell clonal expansion in alopecia areata in both the C3H/HeJ mouse model and human patients. Scalp clonality was compared across normal scalp (n=4), patchy alopecia areata scalp (n=8), and alopecia totalis/universalis scalp (n=8). RNA was extracted with the PAXgene miRNA kit for fixed scalp, the miRNeasy kit for PBMCs, and the RNeasy kit for mouse skin. TCRbeta CDR3 regions were amplified by immunoSEQ multiplex PCR using 35 Vbeta forward and 13 Jbeta reverse primers. On the human side, TCRbeta sequencing was run on scalp tissue and on sorted CD4+ and CD8+ peripheral blood T cells from healthy controls and from alopecia areata patients with either patchy or totalis/universalis disease. Overall study outcomes, separate from this receptor: Shared TCR sequences between patients were less evident than in mice, which may be partly attributable to HLA diversity in the patient population. Lesional scalp, especially in alopecia totalis/universalis, showed higher clonality and more expanded CD8+ clones than normal scalp, suggesting antigenic drive. Scalp TCR repertoire analysis is complicated because resident alphabeta T cells in normal human skin are also sequenced, whereas mouse skin is dominated by gammadelta T cells.

What this sample's time point label stands for: baseline before oral tofacitinib. From alopecia areata patients, peripheral blood was collected along with lesional scalp punch biopsies. PBMCs were isolated by density centrifugation and stained for CD3, CD4 and CD8, and CD4+ and CD8+ T cells were sorted on a FACSAria. Measured from the cysteine to the phenylalanine, the CDR3 is 15 residues long. The read is trimmed to its CDR3 DNA, 45 bases read in frame from base 1. CDR1 and CDR2 are read off the germline V gene (reference sequence) as SEHNR and FQNEAQ. V and J are trimmed by 4 bases and 7 bases, and the gene matches miss 7 bases of the junction. The library was made by the immunoSEQ multiplex PCR assay. RNA was extracted from all samples and reverse transcribed into cDNA, which served as template for TCR sequencing. First-strand cDNA was synthesized using SuperScript III with a 2:1 mix of oligo-dT and random hexamers. Amplification bias was assessed with a synthetic immune receptor repertoire, and residual bias was removed computationally. The original methods were these. Raw reads were preprocessed for error removal, and CDR3 was defined according to IMGT conventions as running from the conserved cysteine to phenylalanine. Clonality was computed as 1 minus the Shannon entropy, with the entropy normalized by log2 of the number of productive unique TCRs. Whether scalp clones were CD4 or CD8 was inferred by matching scalp TCRbeta sequences against CD4 and CD8 repertoires sorted from blood. Imported from immuneACCESS, the table was reduced by TCRdb to in-frame sequences with V and J called. These copies leave out some clones; in studies compared against another copy, an unresolved V gene accounts for under half, and the cause of the remainder is not known. That table supplies the V and J calls and clone size; D and trimming were determined from the DNA. The sample has over 100,000 clones on record, 49% of them singletons. The ten largest clones represent 18% of the sample.

This clone was detected many times. Its antigen is unknown. One base away there is no much larger clone; base qualities are not given. The TCR sequence derives from a human donor with alopecia areata. The chain is made from TRBV7-9 and TRBJ1-4, with 9 bases aligning to TRBD1. Material: CD8+ T cells sorted from blood, obtained at week 0. The base sequence is TGTGCCAGCAGCTCCCCGGAGACAGGGGGTGAAAAACTGTTTTTT. Its protein product is CASSSPETGGEKLFF.